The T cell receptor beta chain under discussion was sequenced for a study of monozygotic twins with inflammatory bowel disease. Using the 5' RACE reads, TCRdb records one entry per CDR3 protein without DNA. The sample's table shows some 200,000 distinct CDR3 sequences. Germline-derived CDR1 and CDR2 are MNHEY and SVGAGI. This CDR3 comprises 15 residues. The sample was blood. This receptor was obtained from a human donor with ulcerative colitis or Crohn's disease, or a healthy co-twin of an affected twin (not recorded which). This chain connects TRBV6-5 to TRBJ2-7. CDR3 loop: CASSYSRTASYEQYF.